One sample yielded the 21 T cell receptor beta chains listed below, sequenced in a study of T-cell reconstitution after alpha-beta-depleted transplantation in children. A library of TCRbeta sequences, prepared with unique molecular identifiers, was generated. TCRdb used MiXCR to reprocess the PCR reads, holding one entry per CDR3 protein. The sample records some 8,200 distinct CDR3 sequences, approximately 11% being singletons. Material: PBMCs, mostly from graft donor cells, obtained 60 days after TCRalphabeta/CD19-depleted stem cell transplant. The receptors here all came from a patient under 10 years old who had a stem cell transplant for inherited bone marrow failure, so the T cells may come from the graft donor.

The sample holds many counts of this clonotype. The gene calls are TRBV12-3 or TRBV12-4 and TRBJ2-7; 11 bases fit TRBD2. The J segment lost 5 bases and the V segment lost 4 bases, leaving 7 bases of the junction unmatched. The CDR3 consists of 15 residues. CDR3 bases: TGTGCCAGCAGTTCTCAGACTAGCGGGAACAACGAGCAGTACTTC. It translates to CASSSQTSGNNEQYF.

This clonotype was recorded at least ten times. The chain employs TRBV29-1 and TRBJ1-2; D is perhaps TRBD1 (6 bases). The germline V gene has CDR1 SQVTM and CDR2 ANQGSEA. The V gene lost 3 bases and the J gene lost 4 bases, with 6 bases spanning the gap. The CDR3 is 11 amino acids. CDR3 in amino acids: CSVEGAYGYTF. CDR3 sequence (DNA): TGCAGCGTTGAGGGGGCCTATGGCTACACCTTC.

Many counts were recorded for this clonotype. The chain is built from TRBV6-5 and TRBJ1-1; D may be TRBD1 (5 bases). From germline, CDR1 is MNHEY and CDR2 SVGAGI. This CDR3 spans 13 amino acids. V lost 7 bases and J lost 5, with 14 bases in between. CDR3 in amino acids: CASISQAGTEAFF. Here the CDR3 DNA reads TGTGCCAGCATCTCACAGGCGGGGACTGAAGCTTTCTTT.

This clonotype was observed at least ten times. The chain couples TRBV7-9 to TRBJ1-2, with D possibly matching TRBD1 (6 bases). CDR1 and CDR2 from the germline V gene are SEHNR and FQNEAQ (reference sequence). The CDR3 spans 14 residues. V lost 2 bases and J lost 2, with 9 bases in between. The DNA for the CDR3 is TGTGCCAGCAGCTTAAAGGGGGGGAACTATGGCTACACCTTC. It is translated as CASSLKGGNYGYTF. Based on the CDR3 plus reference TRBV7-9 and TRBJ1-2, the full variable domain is DTGVSQNPRHKITKRGQNVTFRCDPISEHNRLYWYRQTLGQGPEFLTYFQNEAQLEKSRLLSDRFSAERPKGSFSTLEIQRTEQGDSAMYLCASSLKGGNYGYTFGSGTRLTVV.

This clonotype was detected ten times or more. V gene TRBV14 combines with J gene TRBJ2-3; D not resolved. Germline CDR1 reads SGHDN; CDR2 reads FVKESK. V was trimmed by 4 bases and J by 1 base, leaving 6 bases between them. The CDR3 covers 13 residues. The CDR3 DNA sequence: TGTGCCAGCAGCCTCAGCGGCACAGATACGCAGTATTTT. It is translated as CASSLSGTDTQYF.

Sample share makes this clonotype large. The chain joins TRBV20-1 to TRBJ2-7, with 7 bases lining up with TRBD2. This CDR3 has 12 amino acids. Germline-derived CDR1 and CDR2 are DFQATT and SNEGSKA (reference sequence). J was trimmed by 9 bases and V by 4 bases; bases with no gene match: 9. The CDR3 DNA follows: TGCAGTGCTACTCAGGGAGGGGAGGGGCAGTACTTC. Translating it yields CSATQGGEGQYF.

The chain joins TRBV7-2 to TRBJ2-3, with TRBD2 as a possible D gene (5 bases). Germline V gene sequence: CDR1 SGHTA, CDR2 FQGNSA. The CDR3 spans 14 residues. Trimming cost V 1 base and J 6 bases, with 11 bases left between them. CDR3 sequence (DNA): TGTGCCAGCAGCTTAGGGTTGGGCGGGGATACGCAGTATTTT. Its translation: CASSLGLGGDTQYF.

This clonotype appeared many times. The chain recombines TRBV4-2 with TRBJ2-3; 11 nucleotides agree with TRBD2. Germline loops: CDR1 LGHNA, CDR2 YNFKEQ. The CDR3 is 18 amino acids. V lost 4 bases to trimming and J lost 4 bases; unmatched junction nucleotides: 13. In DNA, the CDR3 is TGTGCCAGCAGCCGAGAACTAGCGGGAGCTCTCAAAGCAGATACGCAGTATTTT. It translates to CASSRELAGALKADTQYF.

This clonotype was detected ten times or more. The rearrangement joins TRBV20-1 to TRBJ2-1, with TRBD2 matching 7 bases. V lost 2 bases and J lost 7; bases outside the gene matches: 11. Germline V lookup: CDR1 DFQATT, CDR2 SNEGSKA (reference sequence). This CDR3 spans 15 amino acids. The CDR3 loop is CSARYSGTTLNEQFF. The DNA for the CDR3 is TGCAGTGCTAGATACTCCGGGACTACCCTTAATGAGCAGTTCTTC.

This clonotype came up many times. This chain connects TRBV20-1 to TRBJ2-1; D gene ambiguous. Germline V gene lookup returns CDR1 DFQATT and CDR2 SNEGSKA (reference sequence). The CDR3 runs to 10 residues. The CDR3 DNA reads TGCAGCGGTAGCCCCAATGAGCAGTTCTTC. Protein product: CSGSPNEQFF.

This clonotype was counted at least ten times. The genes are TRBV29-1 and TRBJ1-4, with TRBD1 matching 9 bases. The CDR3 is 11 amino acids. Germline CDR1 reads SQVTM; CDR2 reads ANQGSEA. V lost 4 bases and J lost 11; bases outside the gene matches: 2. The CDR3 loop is CSVAGTGKLFF. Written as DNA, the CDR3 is TGCAGCGTTGCCGGGACAGGGAAACTGTTTTTT.

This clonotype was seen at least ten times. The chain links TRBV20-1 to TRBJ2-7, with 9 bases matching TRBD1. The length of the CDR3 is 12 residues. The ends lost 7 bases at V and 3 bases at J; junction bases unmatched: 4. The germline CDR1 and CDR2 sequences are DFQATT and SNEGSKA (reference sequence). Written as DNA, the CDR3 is TGCAGTGGGGGACAGGGAGACTACGAGCAGTACTTC. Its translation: CSGGQGDYEQYF.

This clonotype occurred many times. CDR3 sequence: CASSPQLTGRKTQYF. For the CDR3, the DNA is TGTGCCAGCAGCCCTCAATTGACAGGGAGGAAGACCCAGTACTTC. The chain employs TRBV7-9 and TRBJ2-5, with a possible D match to TRBD1 (7 bases). This CDR3 is 15 amino acids long. The germline V and J ends were trimmed by 5 bases and 6 bases, with 19 bases remaining between them. Germline CDR1 is SEHNR and CDR2 is FQNEAQ (reference sequence).

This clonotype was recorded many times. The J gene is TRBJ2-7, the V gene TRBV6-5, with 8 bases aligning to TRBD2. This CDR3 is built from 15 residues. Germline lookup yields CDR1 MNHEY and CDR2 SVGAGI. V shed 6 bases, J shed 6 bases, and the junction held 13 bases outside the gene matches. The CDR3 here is CASRSLRSGSSEQYF. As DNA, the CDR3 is TGTGCCAGCAGATCGCTAAGGAGCGGGAGCAGCGAGCAGTACTTC.

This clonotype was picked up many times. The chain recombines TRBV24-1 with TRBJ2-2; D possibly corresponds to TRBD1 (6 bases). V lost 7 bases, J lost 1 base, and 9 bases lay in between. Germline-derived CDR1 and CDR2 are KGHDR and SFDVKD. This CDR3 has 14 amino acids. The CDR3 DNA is TGTGCCACCAGACAGACAGGGAACACCGGGGAGCTGTTTTTT. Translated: CATRQTGNTGELFF.

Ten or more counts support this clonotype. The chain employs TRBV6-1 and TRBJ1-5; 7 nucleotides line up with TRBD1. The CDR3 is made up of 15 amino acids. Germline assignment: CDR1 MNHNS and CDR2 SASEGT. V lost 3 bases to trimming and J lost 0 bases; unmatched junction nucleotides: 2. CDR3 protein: CASSETGFSNQPQHF. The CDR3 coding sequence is TGTGCCAGCAGTGAGACAGGGTTTAGCAATCAGCCCCAGCATTTT.

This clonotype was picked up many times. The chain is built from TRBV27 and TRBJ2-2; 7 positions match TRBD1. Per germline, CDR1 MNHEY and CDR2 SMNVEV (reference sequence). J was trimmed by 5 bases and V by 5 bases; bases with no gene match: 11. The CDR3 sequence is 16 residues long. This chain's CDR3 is CASSIYQGVGTGELFF. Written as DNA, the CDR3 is TGTGCCAGCAGTATCTACCAGGGGGTAGGAACCGGGGAGCTGTTTTTT.

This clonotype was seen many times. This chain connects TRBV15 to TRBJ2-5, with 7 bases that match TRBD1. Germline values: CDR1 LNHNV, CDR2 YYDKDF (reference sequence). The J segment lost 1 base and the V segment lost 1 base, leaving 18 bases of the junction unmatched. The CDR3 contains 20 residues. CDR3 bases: TGTGCCACCAGCAGAGCCCCCACAGGGGACCCCCGCTGGGGCCAAGAGACCCAGTACTTC. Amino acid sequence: CATSRAPTGDPRWGQETQYF.

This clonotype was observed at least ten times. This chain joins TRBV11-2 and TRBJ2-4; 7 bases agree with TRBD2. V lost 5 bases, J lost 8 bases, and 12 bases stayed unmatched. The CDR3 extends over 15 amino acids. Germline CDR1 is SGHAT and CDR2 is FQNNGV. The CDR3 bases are TGTGCCAGCAGCAAAAGGGAGGGGTGGGTAGACATTCAGTACTTC. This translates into CASSKREGWVDIQYF.

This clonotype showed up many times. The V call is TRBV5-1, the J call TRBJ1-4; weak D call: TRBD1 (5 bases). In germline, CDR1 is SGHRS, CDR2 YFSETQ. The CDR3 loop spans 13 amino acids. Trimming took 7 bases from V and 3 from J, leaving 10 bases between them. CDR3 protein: CASQGAPNEKLFF. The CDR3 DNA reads TGCGCCAGCCAAGGGGCTCCTAATGAAAAACTGTTTTTT.

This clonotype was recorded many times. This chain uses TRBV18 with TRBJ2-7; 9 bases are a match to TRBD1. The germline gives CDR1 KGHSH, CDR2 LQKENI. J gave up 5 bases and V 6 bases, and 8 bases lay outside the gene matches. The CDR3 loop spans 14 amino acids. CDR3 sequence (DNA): TGTGCCAGCTCTCCTACAGGGGGCGGGCACGAGCAGTACTTC. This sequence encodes CASSPTGGGHEQYF.